This T cell receptor beta chain was observed in a study of blood T cell repertoires in COVID-19 (dated by TCRdb to the early 2020s). Background on the whole study: Collaborator samples came from the United States, Italy and Spain and covered acute and convalescent phases of COVID-19. The prospective study material was composed of cDNA or gDNA derived from T cells, B-cell-depleted T cells, or PBMCs. The dataset comprised deeply sampled blood TCRbeta repertoires from subjects exposed to, actively infected with, or recovered from COVID-19. The repertoires were made available in a free public database intended to serve as a resource for research on the immune response to SARS-CoV-2. The samples were drawn from two sources: the first 160 participants of the ongoing ImmuneRACE study, and 950 to 1,500 subjects contributed by 6 global collaborators. Nearly every sample came with metadata listing a de-identified subject ID, COVID-19 status, age in years and sex. Where HLA class I and class II types were available, the types were taken from metadata supplied by the sample provider, not from assay-based typing.

Participants in the prospective study were enrolled through a virtual design, were aged 18 to 89 years, and lived in roughly 26 United States geographic areas. To assign participants to cohorts, the prospective study relied on clinical history that participants themselves reported in a screening survey and a study questionnaire. ImmuneRACE Cohort 3 recovered participants were defined by two consecutive negative NP/OP PCR tests, healthcare professional clearance, or symptom resolution. In the prospective study, mobile phlebotomists collected whole blood, serum and a nasopharyngeal or oropharyngeal swab from each participant. Over a roughly 2-month period, participants in the prospective study had the option of providing additional blood draws and questionnaires. Before DNA extraction, blood samples from the prospective study were shipped at room temperature or frozen. The immunoSEQ Assay, a bias-controlled multiplex PCR, was used to amplify TCRbeta CDR3 regions from genomic DNA. The paper's processing steps were these. Within the assay, amplification of reference gene primers was used to estimate how many nucleated cells each sample contained. Sequence reads were collapsed and filtered to measure the absolute abundance of every unique TCRbeta CDR3 rearrangement. For each sample, productive Simpson clonality was calculated as the square root of Simpson's diversity index across productive rearrangements. TCRdb provides this immuneACCESS table in a form limited to in-frame rearrangements. Some clones are lacking; in checked studies, under half of them reflect an unresolved V gene, and why the rest are absent is not known. The V and J calls and the clone size are those of that table, but D and trimming were determined from the DNA. In all, the sample holds more than 60,000 clones, and 88% of those were seen once. About 9.5% of the sample belongs to the ten largest clones.

Results the study describes overall, beyond this receptor: The quantity of clinical and demographic metadata differed by source and by participant and was supplied without curation.

Trimming accounts for 1 base at V and 7 bases at J, while the number of junction bases matched to no gene is 10. CDR1 and CDR2 are read off the germline V gene (reference sequence) as LGHDT and YNNKEL. Including cysteine and phenylalanine, the CDR3 has 16 amino acids. Only the CDR3 part of the read is kept: 48 bases, read in frame from the first base. Worth noting for this clone: It lacks a known antigen. No qualities accompany the bases; no much larger clone lies one base away.

The receptor was derived from a woman in her thirties or forties who had recovered from COVID-19. Sequenced material: PBMCs or T cells enriched from blood (not recorded which). This chain is built from TRBV3-1 (or the pseudogene TRBV3-2) and TRBJ1-2; 9 junctional bases match TRBD1. The CDR3 corresponds to CASSQVLRGQGGGYTF. The DNA reads as follows: TGTGCCAGCAGCCAAGTCTTACGGGGACAGGGAGGTGGCTACACCTTC.